This T cell receptor beta chain came from a study of blood T cell repertoires in COVID-19. Study details: PBMCs, B-cell-depleted T cells, or T cells provided the cDNA or gDNA that made up the material.

In the original analysis: Counts of nucleated cells, estimated from reference gene primer amplification, were obtained. Repertoires were generated with immunoSEQ multiplex PCR, while TCRdb's copy carries only in-frame clones and drops some. That table gives V, J and clone size, and the DNA gave D and trimming. This table has a few hundred thousand clones, approximately 90% appearing once. Germline-derived CDR1 and CDR2 are MNHNY and SVGAGI (reference sequence). This CDR3 is 12 amino acids long. V shed 6 bases, J shed 5 bases, and the junction held 3 bases outside the gene matches. The study drew participants aged about 18 to 95 years from roughly 25 US areas. Cohorts were assigned according to the clinical history that participants reported.

The sequenced sample consisted of PBMCs or T cells enriched from blood (not recorded which). The chain has TRBV6-6 and TRBJ1-2; 7 nucleotides align to TRBD1. This receptor was obtained from a woman in her thirties or forties who had been exposed to COVID-19. CDR3 sequence reads: CASREQGYGYTF. The DNA of the CDR3 is TGTGCCAGCAGGGAACAGGGGTATGGCTACACCTTC.